Below, one T cell receptor beta chain is given with its context. The antigen is not known. Preparing the TCRbeta library involved the use of unique molecular identifiers. TCRdb reprocessed the PCR reads with MiXCR, giving one entry per CDR3 protein. The repertoire includes just over 950,000 distinct CDR3 sequences, roughly 31% of them detected once, and about 28% sits in the top ten. The data belong to a study of T-cell reconstitution after alpha-beta-depleted transplantation in children. With 5 bases clipped from V and 2 bases from J, the junction kept 9 bases outside the gene matches. Germline V gene data show CDR1 as GTSNPN and CDR2 as SVGIG (reference sequence). This CDR3 is built from 16 residues. Points from the study as a whole: Several patients had high TCRbeta diversity at day 60; it came from surviving recipient T cells and thymic progenitors. There were reportedly several hundred expanded graft clones from which alpha-beta T cells came about two months after transplant. Counts and diversity of T cells one year after transplant came mostly from newly produced T cells.

V usage is TRBV30 and J usage is TRBJ2-4, with 10 bases lining up with TRBD1. This sample comprised PBMCs, mostly from graft donor cells, obtained 360 days after TCRalphabeta/CD19-depleted stem cell transplant. This receptor was identified in a boy under two years old who had a stem cell transplant for SCID, so the T cells may come from the graft donor. The CDR3 DNA is TGTGCCTGGTGGCCCCCGGGACAGGGGACCAAAAACATTCAGTACTTC. Translating it yields CAWWPPGQGTKNIQYF.